A selection of T cell receptor beta chains follows, all from one sample in a study of OX40 agonist ivuxolimab in advanced cancers. Here immunoSEQ multiplex PCR was the method, and the copy in TCRdb shows in-frame clones only, minus some. The table has tens of thousands of clones, around 90% seen once. The source was CD4+ or CD8+ T cells sorted from blood, collected in a trial of the OX40 agonist ivuxolimab. Every receptor here comes from an adult with an advanced solid tumor such as melanoma, head and neck, liver or kidney cancer. Both conserved end residues are part of each CDR3. A D gene is named only where the DNA matches it firmly. For some rows the clone size is stated as once, few or many, or as a class when expanded; others skip it.

J: TRBJ2-5
D: TRBD2
size: -
V: TRBV6-1
DNA: TGTGCCAGCGCCGAGATGGCGGGAGGGGAGGCCCAGTACTTC
CDR3: CASAEMAGGEAQYF

J: TRBJ2-7
D: -
size: -
V: TRBV2
DNA: TGTGCCAGCAGTGAGCGGGAAACAACCTACGAGCAGTACTTC
CDR3: CASSERETTYEQYF

J: TRBJ1-1
D: -
size: once
V: TRBV28
DNA: TGTGCCAGCAGTTTGCCTGGGGAGCGGGGGAACACTGAAGCTTTCTTT
CDR3: CASSLPGERGNTEAFF

J: TRBJ2-2
D: -
size: -
V: TRBV2
DNA: TGTGCCAGCAGTGTTGAGGGTCGGAACACCGGGGAGCTGTTTTTT
CDR3: CASSVEGRNTGELFF

J: TRBJ2-1
D: TRBD2
size: -
V: TRBV5-1
DNA: TGCGCCAGCAGCCCTAGCGGGACCCTAGGTTACAATGAGCAGTTCTTC
CDR3: CASSPSGTLGYNEQFF

J: TRBJ1-4
D: -
size: -
V: TRBV11-2
DNA: TGTGCCAGCAGCTCTCGAAAGTCAACTAATGAAAAACTGTTTTTT
CDR3: CASSSRKSTNEKLFF

J: TRBJ1-2
D: TRBD1
size: -
V: TRBV5-5
DNA: TGTGCCAGCAGCTTCTCCGGGACAGCCTATGGCTACACCTTC
CDR3: CASSFSGTAYGYTF

J: TRBJ1-5
D: TRBD1
size: -
V: TRBV5-1
DNA: TGCGCCAGCAGCCCAGGGGGGGGTACAGTCCCCCGTCAGCCCCAGCATTTT
CDR3: CASSPGGGTVPRQPQHF

J: TRBJ2-7
D: TRBD2
size: -
V: TRBV5-8
DNA: TGTGCCAGCAGCCGATCCACCGGGACTAGCCGTTCCTACGAGCAGTACTTC
CDR3: CASSRSTGTSRSYEQYF

J: TRBJ1-2
D: TRBD1
size: -
V: TRBV6-6
DNA: TGTGCCAGCAGTCCACTCCGGGACAGGGTGGGTGGCTACACCTTC
CDR3: CASSPLRDRVGGYTF

J: TRBJ1-4
D: TRBD1
size: -
V: TRBV11-2
DNA: TGTGCCAGCAGCTTGGGACAGAGAAATGAAAAACTGTTTTTT
CDR3: CASSLGQRNEKLFF

J: TRBJ2-7
D: TRBD2
size: -
V: TRBV5-1
DNA: TGCGCCAGCAGCCCTTGGGGGAAGCGGGAGGCGGTAAGGCAGTACTTC
CDR3: CASSPWGKREAVRQYF

J: TRBJ2-3
D: TRBD2
size: -
V: TRBV2
DNA: TGTGCCAGCAGTGAATACGGGAGGGTCACAGATACGCAGTATTTT
CDR3: CASSEYGRVTDTQYF

J: TRBJ2-5
D: TRBD2
size: -
V: TRBV7-9
DNA: TGTGCCAGCAGCCTTCTAGCGGGCCCGCAAGAGACCCAGTACTTC
CDR3: CASSLLAGPQETQYF

J: TRBJ2-3
D: TRBD1
size: few
V: TRBV11-2
DNA: TGTGCCAGCAGCTACAGGGGACAGGGGTTTGAAAATACGCAGTATTTT
CDR3: CASSYRGQGFENTQYF

J: TRBJ2-7
D: TRBD1
size: -
V: TRBV10-3
DNA: TGTGCCACCACCATAGGGGACAGGAGACCTTACGAGCAGTACTTC
CDR3: CATTIGDRRPYEQYF

J: TRBJ1-5
D: -
size: -
V: TRBV2
DNA: TGTGCCAGCAGTGGGGGAAGGGGGGATCAGCCCCAGCATTTT
CDR3: CASSGGRGDQPQHF

J: TRBJ2-7
D: -
size: -
V: TRBV7-9
DNA: TGTGCCAGCAGCTCGATCAAGGGGGAGCAGTACTTC
CDR3: CASSSIKGEQYF

J: TRBJ2-5
D: TRBD2
size: -
V: TRBV5-1
DNA: TGCGCCAGCAGCTTGGGGACTAGCGGGGGGGCGGAGACCCAGTACTTC
CDR3: CASSLGTSGGAETQYF

J: TRBJ1-5
D: -
size: few
V: TRBV7-2
DNA: TGTGCCAGCAGCTTAGTTGCCGTCCGGAGGGATCAGCCCCAGCATTTT
CDR3: CASSLVAVRRDQPQHF

J: TRBJ1-6
D: TRBD1
size: -
V: TRBV19
DNA: TGTGCCAGTAGTCTCGGGACAGGGGGGTACTCACCCCTCCACTTT
CDR3: CASSLGTGGYSPLHF

J: TRBJ2-5
D: TRBD2
size: -
V: TRBV28
DNA: TGTGCAGTAGGGCTAGCGGTCCAAGAGACCCAGTACTTC
CDR3: CAVGLAVQETQYF

J: TRBJ2-7
D: TRBD1
size: -
V: TRBV4-1
DNA: TGCGCCAGCAGCCACATAGGACAGGGGCGATCCGAGCAGTACTTC
CDR3: CASSHIGQGRSEQYF

J: TRBJ2-5
D: TRBD2
size: -
V: TRBV7-3
DNA: TGTGCCAGCAGCTCACAACGAAGCGGGAGCGGAGAGACCCAGTACTTC
CDR3: CASSSQRSGSGETQYF

J: TRBJ2-3
D: TRBD2
size: -
V: TRBV5-1
DNA: TGCGCCAGCGGCCCGACAGCGGGGGTCACAGATACGCAGTATTTT
CDR3: CASGPTAGVTDTQYF

J: TRBJ2-7
D: TRBD1
size: -
V: TRBV7-6
DNA: TGTGCCAGCAGCTTTTCCGGGACAGACCTTTACGAGCAGTACTTC
CDR3: CASSFSGTDLYEQYF

J: TRBJ1-4
D: -
size: -
V: TRBV19
DNA: TGTGCCAGTAGTATCCTTGCAACTAATGAAAAACTGTTTTTT
CDR3: CASSILATNEKLFF

J: TRBJ2-1
D: TRBD2
size: -
V: TRBV9
DNA: TGTGCCAGCAGCGTAGAGCATGAGGCGGGAGGAAGGAATGAGCAGTTCTTC
CDR3: CASSVEHEAGGRNEQFF

J: TRBJ2-2
D: -
size: -
V: TRBV7-3
DNA: TGTGCCAGCAGCTTACAGGGAGCGGTCGGGGAGCTGTTTTTT
CDR3: CASSLQGAVGELFF

J: TRBJ2-7
D: -
size: -
V: TRBV6-5
DNA: TGTGCCAGCAGTTACGCGGTCCAGTCCTACGAGCAGTACTTC
CDR3: CASSYAVQSYEQYF

J: TRBJ1-1
D: -
size: -
V: TRBV7-9
DNA: TGTGCCAGCAGCCCGCCGGGACTGTGGAACACTGAAGCTTTCTTT
CDR3: CASSPPGLWNTEAFF

J: TRBJ1-4
D: -
size: -
V: TRBV5-1
DNA: TGCGCCAGCAGGGGAGGGGCTACAACTAATGAAAAACTGTTTTTT
CDR3: CASRGGATTNEKLFF

J: TRBJ2-6
D: -
size: once
V: TRBV15
DNA: TGTGCCACCAGCAGAGGGGGAGCTGGGGCCAACGTCCTGACTTTC
CDR3: CATSRGGAGANVLTF

J: TRBJ2-1
D: TRBD2
size: -
V: TRBV29-1
DNA: TGCAGCGCGGGGGGGCCCTACAATGAGCAGTTCTTC
CDR3: CSAGGPYNEQFF

J: TRBJ2-7
D: -
size: -
V: TRBV25-1
DNA: TGTGCCACCCAGAGGGGGGGGACCTACGAGCAGTACTTC
CDR3: CATQRGGTYEQYF

J: TRBJ1-2
D: -
size: -
V: TRBV5-1
DNA: TGCGCCAGCAGCTTGGCCGGCAGGGAAGGTTATGGCTACACCTTC
CDR3: CASSLAGREGYGYTF

J: TRBJ1-2
D: -
size: -
V: TRBV2
DNA: TGTGCCAGCAGCGTACAGGGAGACTATGGCTACACCTTC
CDR3: CASSVQGDYGYTF

J: TRBJ1-5
D: -
size: -
V: TRBV28
DNA: TGTGCCAGCAGTTTTGGGAGCGGGATAAGCCAGCCCCAGCATTTT
CDR3: CASSFGSGISQPQHF

J: TRBJ2-5
D: TRBD2
size: -
V: TRBV14
DNA: TGTGCCAGCAGCCAAAGCGGGAGAAGGCGAGAGACCCAGTACTTC
CDR3: CASSQSGRRRETQYF

J: TRBJ2-5
D: -
size: -
V: TRBV5-8
DNA: TGTGCCAGCAGCTTTTACGGGGGACAGCAAGAGACCCAGTACTTC
CDR3: CASSFYGGQQETQYF

J: TRBJ2-3
D: -
size: -
V: TRBV5-1
DNA: TGCGCCAGCAGCTTGGTCCCCACAGATACGCAGTATTTT
CDR3: CASSLVPTDTQYF

J: TRBJ2-1
D: TRBD1
size: -
V: TRBV5-6
DNA: TGTGCCAGCAGCTTAGAGGACAGGGCTTACAATGAGCAGTTCTTC
CDR3: CASSLEDRAYNEQFF

J: TRBJ2-1
D: -
size: -
V: TRBV5-6
DNA: TGTGCCAGCAGCTTGCTAGCTGGGTTTCCCTACAATGAGCAGTTCTTC
CDR3: CASSLLAGFPYNEQFF